This TCR beta chain was identified in a study of T cells in Graves' hyperthyroidism and ophthalmopathy. In the study overall: Before any treatment, at initial diagnosis, peripheral blood was collected.

Points on this clonotype: The antigen is not known. It may be a read error: a sequence one base away is much more abundant.

The ends were cut back, 7 bases at V and 0 bases at J, with 12 bases in the middle. CDR3 size: 15 residues. Germline V gene data show CDR1 as MNHNS and CDR2 as SASEGT. Study-wide results and limits: For ophthalmopathy, model prediction preceded onset by a median about 6 months.

It was RNA transcripts that yielded the amplified TCR beta CDR3 regions. The HTBI set primed first-round TCR CDR3 RT-PCR. TCRdb itself ran the multiplex PCR reads through MiXCR, one entry per CDR3 protein. The data hold under 200,000 distinct CDR3 sequences, with 9.4% observed a single time. This TCR was recovered from a woman between 18 and 29 years old with Graves' hyperthyroidism that later progressed to Graves' ophthalmopathy. The source material was blood. This chain uses TRBV6-1 with TRBJ1-4; the D is unclear. The CDR3 coding sequence is TGTGCCAGCATCCCTAATATTGCAACTAATGAAAAACTGTTTTTT. Translated, it gives CASIPNIATNEKLFF.